Below are 22 T cell receptor beta chains sequenced from a single sample in a study of T cell responses to AZD1222 COVID-19 vaccine. Data came from immunoSEQ multiplex PCR; TCRdb stores just in-frame clones and leaves some out. This sample has about 110,000 clones; 87% occur once, and the top ten carry approximately 4.7%. Sequencing used peripheral blood, obtained on day 0 of AZD1222 vaccination. The source of these receptors is an adult in good health.

The V and J genes are TRBV6-5 and TRBJ2-7, with 7 bases aligning to TRBD1. Germline V CDR1 and CDR2: MNHEY, SVGAGI. The CDR3 has 13 residues. V lost 6 bases and J lost 6; bases outside the gene matches: 8. CDR3 residues: CASRRGTVGEQYF. The DNA of the CDR3 is TGTGCCAGCAGGAGAGGGACAGTTGGCGAGCAGTACTTC.

The V gene is TRBV25-1, the J gene TRBJ1-3, with 9 nucleotides matching TRBD1. Germline CDR1 and CDR2: MGHDK and SYGVNS. The junction had 5 bases not matched to a gene; V was cut back by 4 bases and J by 4 bases. The CDR3 contains 15 residues. CDR3 DNA sequence: TGTGCCAGCAGTGGAGGACAGGGGACGGGAAACACCATATATTTT. The encoded protein is CASSGGQGTGNTIYF. Full variable domain (outside the CDR3, taken from reference TRBV25-1 and TRBJ1-3): EADIYQTPRYLVIGTGKKITLECSQTMGHDKMYWYQQDPGMELHLIHYSYGVNSTEKGDLSSESTVSRIRTEHFPLTLESARPSHTSQYLCASSGGQGTGNTIYFGEGSWLTVV.

The rearrangement joins TRBV3-1 (or the pseudogene TRBV3-2) to TRBJ1-5; D not certain. There are 14 residues in the CDR3. V was trimmed by 1 base and J by 4 bases, leaving 8 bases between them. CDR1 is LGHDT, CDR2 YNNKEL, per germline (reference sequence). The CDR3 protein is CASSQGVGNQPQHF. The DNA of the CDR3 is TGTGCCAGCAGCCAAGGCGTCGGAAATCAGCCCCAGCATTTT.

This chain links TRBV6-2 or TRBV6-3 with TRBJ2-1; TRBD2 might be the D (6 bases). The CDR3 totals 14 residues. Germline lookup yields CDR1 MNHEY and CDR2 SVGEGT. The ends were cut back, 2 bases at V and 16 bases at J, with 21 bases in the middle. CDR3 coding DNA: TGTGCCAGCAGTTACGGGTTAAGGCCCGGGACTCAATTCTTC. Its translation is CASSYGLRPGTQFF.

Here the CDR3 DNA reads TGTGCCAGCAGGCTGGGCCCTAGGGAAGATACGCAGTATTTT. Its protein is CASRLGPREDTQYF. This chain uses TRBV6-5 with TRBJ2-3; D ambiguous. Trimming took 6 bases from V and 5 from J, leaving 15 bases between them. The germline V gene has CDR1 MNHEY and CDR2 SVGAGI. The CDR3 length is 14 residues.

The chain uses TRBV15 and TRBJ2-1, with unresolved D. Germline CDR1 LNHNV, CDR2 YYDKDF (reference sequence). The CDR3 spans 13 residues. Trimming pared 1 base from V and 8 bases from J, leaving 9 bases between. DNA of the CDR3: TGTGCCACCAGCAGAGGGACGTGGGATGAGCAGTTCTTC. This sequence encodes CATSRGTWDEQFF.

The chain has TRBV6-2 or TRBV6-3 and TRBJ1-4; D unclear. V was shortened by 6 bases and J by 7 bases, with 15 bases between the two germline ends. Germline loops: CDR1 MNHEY, CDR2 SVGEGT. The CDR3 loop spans 14 amino acids. CDR3: CASSHPGKGEKLFF. The CDR3 DNA reads as TGTGCCAGCAGCCACCCCGGGAAGGGTGAAAAACTGTTTTTT.

The CDR3 region is CSASSGSGFYEQYF. The CDR3 DNA follows: TGCAGTGCTAGTAGCGGGAGCGGCTTCTACGAGCAGTACTTC. The gene calls are TRBV20-1 and TRBJ2-7; 9 nucleotides match TRBD2. The CDR3 length is 14 residues. Germline CDR1 DFQATT, CDR2 SNEGSKA (reference sequence). The trim removed 3 bases at V and 3 bases at J, leaving 6 bases unmatched.

The V gene is TRBV3-1 (or the pseudogene TRBV3-2), the J gene TRBJ1-1, with D unclear. The length of the CDR3 is 14 residues. Germline values: CDR1 LGHDT, CDR2 YNNKEL (reference sequence). V was shortened by 2 bases and J by 0 bases, with 7 bases between the two germline ends. The CDR3 region has the DNA TGTGCCAGCAGCCAACAGGAACTGAACACTGAAGCTTTCTTT. Protein sequence: CASSQQELNTEAFF.

This chain uses TRBV7-3 with TRBJ2-3; D might be TRBD1 or TRBD2, each matching 5 bases. The germline V and J ends were trimmed by 5 bases and 2 bases, with 14 bases remaining between them. The CDR3 is made up of 15 amino acids. In germline, CDR1 is SGHTA, CDR2 FQGTGA. The DNA for the CDR3 is TGTGCCAGCAGCCCAGGACCGGGGCCCACAGATACGCAGTATTTT. This gives the protein CASSPGPGPTDTQYF.

The V gene is TRBV27, the J gene TRBJ2-1; 9 bases fit TRBD1. With 5 bases clipped from V and 7 bases from J, the junction kept 9 bases outside the gene matches. Germline V gene sequence: CDR1 MNHEY, CDR2 SMNVEV (reference sequence). CDR3 size: 15 residues. CDR3 DNA: TGTGCCAGCAGTGGTACAGGGGGCGCGTGGAATGAGCAGTTCTTC. This sequence encodes CASSGTGGAWNEQFF.

This rearrangement joins TRBV18 to TRBJ1-5; possible D gene TRBD1, 5 bases. Germline-derived CDR1 and CDR2 are KGHSH and LQKENI. This CDR3 has 15 amino acids. V was trimmed by 5 bases and J by 2 bases, leaving 13 bases between them. In DNA form, the CDR3 reads TGTGCCAGCTCAGCCGGGACTCGGGGCAATCAGCCCCAGCATTTT. Translation gives CASSAGTRGNQPQHF.

The chain recombines TRBV9 with TRBJ2-1, with 10 bases identical to TRBD2. Unmatched junction bases numbered 8, after V lost 2 bases and J lost 0 bases. CDR1 SGDLS and CDR2 YYNGEE come from the germline V gene. This CDR3 is built from 18 residues. The chain's CDR3 is CASSVLAGAPSSYNEQFF. The CDR3 bases are TGTGCCAGCAGCGTTCTAGCGGGGGCTCCGAGCTCCTACAATGAGCAGTTCTTC.

The V and J genes are TRBV7-2 and TRBJ1-5; tentatively, D is TRBD1 (6 bases). The CDR3 sequence is 14 residues long. Germline CDR1 reads SGHTA; CDR2 reads FQGNSA. The germline V and J ends were trimmed by 5 bases and 7 bases, with 15 bases remaining between them. CDR3 in DNA: TGTGCCAGCAGCCCACAGCCGGGGGGCCAGCCCCAGCATTTT. Translating gives CASSPQPGGQPQHF.

The gene calls are TRBV9 and TRBJ2-1; D not certain. CDR3 length equals 13 residues. The germline V gene encodes CDR1 SGDLS and CDR2 YYNGEE. V lost 0 bases and J 8 bases, leaving 9 bases between the germline ends. The CDR3 reads CASSVVPRDEQFF. The CDR3 bases are TGTGCCAGCAGCGTAGTCCCAAGGGATGAGCAGTTCTTC.

The rearrangement joins TRBV5-6 to TRBJ1-2, with TRBD1 as a possible D gene (5 bases). V lost 1 base and J lost 4, with 14 bases in between. From germline, CDR1 is SGHDT and CDR2 YYEEEE. This CDR3 spans 15 amino acids. The CDR3 loop is CASSLLGQEPYGYTF. As DNA, the CDR3 is TGTGCCAGCAGCTTGCTCGGACAAGAACCCTATGGCTACACCTTC.

Written as DNA, the CDR3 is TGTGCCAGCAGTTACTCGATACGATCCGGGGAGCTGTTTTTT. As protein: CASSYSIRSGELFF. This rearrangement joins TRBV6-2 or TRBV6-3 to TRBJ2-2, with D hard to call. Deletions cut 0 bases from V and 6 bases from J, with 8 bases between. The CDR3 runs to 14 residues. Germline V gives CDR1 MNHEY, CDR2 SVGEGT.

This chain's CDR3 is CASSSNRGSFYGYTF. In DNA, the CDR3 is TGTGCCAGCAGCTCCAACAGGGGGAGTTTCTATGGCTACACCTTC. The chain links TRBV11-1 to TRBJ1-2; 8 nucleotides line up with TRBD1. CDR1 is SGHAT and CDR2 is FQDESV in the germline V gene (reference sequence). V dropped 4 bases and J dropped 4; count of bases not matched to a gene: 8. The CDR3 is 15 residues long.

This chain uses TRBV5-6 with TRBJ1-2; 10 bases are a match to TRBD1. V gave up 3 bases and J gave up 6 bases; unmatched junction bases: 8. There are 15 residues in the CDR3. The germline gives CDR1 SGHDT, CDR2 YYEEEE. CDR3 amino acids: CASSSGTGAYHGYTF. The CDR3 nucleotides are TGTGCCAGCAGCTCGGGGACAGGGGCCTATCATGGCTACACCTTC.

The chain combines TRBV28 with TRBJ1-2; 12 nucleotides line up with TRBD1. The V and J ends lost 5 bases and 8 bases, in that order; junction bases with no gene match: 18. CDR3 length: 18 amino acids. Germline CDR1 MDHEN, CDR2 SYDVKM. CDR3 region: CASSPTTGTGGGTRGYTF. The CDR3 DNA follows: TGTGCCAGCAGTCCTACCACCGGGACAGGGGGCGGTACGAGAGGCTACACCTTC.

J is TRBJ2-1 and V is TRBV2; possible D gene TRBD2, 6 bases. The germline CDR1 and CDR2 sequences are SNHLY and FYNNEI. This CDR3 contains 13 residues. The ends were cut back, 7 bases at V and 3 bases at J, with 10 bases in the middle. This CDR3 reads CASTLGLYNEQFF. As DNA, the CDR3 is TGTGCCAGCACACTGGGACTCTACAATGAGCAGTTCTTC. The full variable domain, rest sourced from reference TRBV2 and TRBJ2-1, is EPEVTQTPSHQVTQMGQEVILRCVPISNHLYFYWYRQILGQKVEFLVSFYNNEISEKSEIFDDQFSVERPDGSNFTLKIRSTKLEDSAMYFCASTLGLYNEQFFGPGTRLTVL.

CDR3 loop: CASSQLDRDSPLHF. The CDR3, as DNA: TGTGCCAGTAGTCAGCTGGACAGGGATTCACCCCTCCACTTT. The chain has TRBV19 and TRBJ1-6, with 8 bases lining up with TRBD1. Germline V gives CDR1 LNHDA, CDR2 SQIVND (reference sequence). With V trimmed by 5 bases and J by 8 bases, 5 bases remained unmatched. The CDR3 covers 14 residues.